This passage covers 12 T cell receptor beta chains from one sample sequenced in a study of CD8+CD57+ T cells in acquired aplastic anemia (dated by TCRdb to 2017 to 2018). Expansion of CD8+CD57+ cells had been shown by flow cytometry in the patients chosen for sequencing. Sequencing took place on an Illumina HiSeq 2000. TCR beta VDJ combination and CDR3 sequence profiling used genomic DNA as the template. TCRdb applied fastp at Q25 and MiXCR to the public reads, then kept only in-frame beta chains. Rows are combined by CDR3 protein, so each entry shows the most common genes and DNA. This sample lists roughly 150,000 distinct CDR3 sequences; 40% to 50% were detected once. The ten most abundant clones make up approximately 2.8% of the sample. The sample taken for sequencing was sorted CD4+, CD8+, or CD8+CD57+ T cells (not recorded which) from PBMCs. These receptors were taken from a human donor with aplastic anemia.

The chain recombines TRBV24-1 with TRBJ2-7; D gene unclear. Trimming pared 4 bases from V and 5 bases from J, leaving 17 bases between. Germline V CDR1 and CDR2: KGHDR, SFDVKD. The CDR3 runs to 15 residues. This CDR3 reads CATSEGRRGWDEQYF. Here the CDR3 DNA reads TGTGCCACCAGTGAGGGCCGCCGTGGTTGGGACGAGCAGTACTTC.

This clonotype was detected ten times or more. This rearrangement joins TRBV20-1 to TRBJ1-2, with 7 bases lining up with TRBD1. V lost 4 bases, J lost 5 bases, and 10 bases stayed unmatched. Germline CDR1 and CDR2: DFQATT and SNEGSKA (reference sequence). The CDR3 has 14 residues. This CDR3 is CSATGQAESYGYTF. DNA of the CDR3: TGCAGTGCTACCGGACAGGCGGAATCATATGGCTACACCTTC.

The chain is built from TRBV12-3 or TRBV12-4 and TRBJ2-3; 10 nucleotides match TRBD2. Trimming removed 5 bases from V and 6 bases from J; junction bases left unmatched: 5. CDR3 length: 14 residues. The DNA of the CDR3 is TGTGCCAGCAGTGAGACTAGCGGGCCTGATACGCAGTATTTT. This translates into CASSETSGPDTQYF.

V and J are TRBV10-3 and TRBJ1-6, with D perhaps TRBD1 (6 bases). This CDR3 spans 15 amino acids. Trimming stripped 4 bases from V and 6 bases from J, with 13 bases between. Germline V gene lookup returns CDR1 ENHRY and CDR2 SYGVKD. The CDR3 DNA is TGTGCCATCAGTGGGGATCGGACAGTTAATTCACCCCTCCACTTT. Translation: CAISGDRTVNSPLHF.

The rearrangement uses TRBV14 and TRBJ2-1, with D possibly matching TRBD2 (5 bases). Germline V lookup: CDR1 SGHDN, CDR2 FVKESK. The CDR3 loop spans 15 amino acids. The V end lost 11 bases, the J end lost 4 bases, and 21 bases lay between the germline ends. The DNA for the CDR3 is TGTGCCGCGAGAGAGAGGGCAGAATTATACAATGAGCAGTTCTTC. Translation gives CAARERAELYNEQFF.

This clonotype was seen ten or more times. This chain's CDR3 is CAISEIAGVIETQYF. CDR3 DNA: TGTGCCATCAGCGAGATAGCGGGAGTAATAGAGACCCAGTACTTC. V is TRBV10-3 and J is TRBJ2-5; 9 positions agree with TRBD2. CDR1 is ENHRY, CDR2 SYGVKD, per germline. V trimming: 6 bases; J trimming: 4 bases; junction bases outside the gene matches: 9. CDR3 size: 15 residues.

Regarding this clonotype: A much larger clone sits a single nucleotide away, making a read error possible. The genes are TRBV5-1 and TRBJ2-5; D gene ambiguous. Trimming shortened V by 0 bases and J by 2 bases, and 14 bases separated the two germline ends. The germline CDR1 and CDR2 sequences are SGHRS and YFSETQ. The CDR3 contains 16 residues. The CDR3 reads CASSLAVAHLQETQYF. The CDR3 DNA reads as TGCGCCAGCAGCTTGGCTGTGGCCCACCTTCAAGAGACCCAGTACTTC.

This clonotype was counted ten times or more. The chain links TRBV29-1 to TRBJ2-1; D tentatively fits TRBD1 or TRBD2 (5 bases each). V gave up 7 bases and J gave up 9 bases, with 16 bases separating them. The CDR3 sequence is 12 residues long. CDR1 SQVTM and CDR2 ANQGSEA come from the germline V gene. The CDR3 is CSGKREGTEQFF. CDR3 in DNA: TGCAGCGGTAAAAGGGAAGGGACTGAGCAGTTCTTC.

This chain links TRBV7-9 with TRBJ2-7; D is perhaps TRBD2 (5 bases). The V end lost 1 base, the J end lost 5 bases, and 12 bases lay between the germline ends. Germline V CDR1 and CDR2: SEHNR, FQNEAQ (reference sequence). The CDR3 is made up of 14 amino acids. CDR3 in amino acids: CASSLGSEEDEQYF. DNA for the CDR3: TGTGCCAGCAGCTTAGGGTCTGAGGAGGACGAGCAGTACTTC.

On this clonotype itself: The junction differs from germline at one of its ends, possibly a read error. The rearrangement joins TRBV30 to TRBJ2-5; D could derive from TRBD1 or TRBD2 (6 bases each). The CDR3 loop spans 15 amino acids. Germline CDR1 and CDR2: GTSNPN and SVGIG (reference sequence). This CDR3 is CAWSVGRGEEETQHF. The CDR3 region has the DNA TGTGCCTGGAGTGTTGGTAGGGGGGAAGAAGAGACCCAGCACTTC.

At least ten counts were recorded for this clonotype. This sequence joins TRBV6-1 and TRBJ1-5; a weak D match, TRBD1 (6 bases). Between the trimmed V and J ends, which lost 6 bases and 7 bases, there was a span of 16 bases. The CDR3 spans 14 residues. Germline CDR1 MNHNS, CDR2 SASEGT. The CDR3 reads CASSPPPGEQPQHF. For the CDR3, the DNA is TGTGCCAGCAGCCCCCCTCCAGGGGAACAGCCCCAGCATTTT.

In its sample, this clonotype was seen a few times. V is TRBV6-1 and J is TRBJ2-1; weak D call: TRBD1 (6 bases). The germline CDR1 and CDR2 sequences are MNHNS and SASEGT. The CDR3 has 12 amino acids. Trimming shortened V by 2 bases and J by 15 bases, and 14 bases separated the two germline ends. DNA of the CDR3: TGTGCCAGCAGTGAACTACAGGGACGTCGGTTCTTC. Amino acid sequence: CASSELQGRRFF.